The rows below give T cell receptor beta chains drawn from one sample of a study of T cells in Graves' hyperthyroidism and ophthalmopathy. TCRdb passed the multiplex PCR reads through MiXCR, listing each CDR3 protein once. The sample carries under 350,000 distinct CDR3 sequences, around 20% recorded once. Sequencing was performed on blood. The origin of the receptors is a woman aged 45-60 years with Graves' hyperthyroidism. Each CDR3 is given with its conserved first and last residue. Fields, in order: D gene, CDR3 length, J gene, clone size, V gene, CDR3 protein, CDR3 DNA. D genes are given only for firm matches. Expanded clones are given a class, and other clones once, few, many or no size at all.

>TRBD1|14|TRBJ2-7|many|TRBV27
CASGRTGVIDEQYF
TGTGCCAGCGGCCGGACAGGGGTTATTGACGAGCAGTACTTC
>TRBD2|15|TRBJ2-5|many|TRBV12-3/TRBV12-4
CASSSSGGALETQYF
TGTGCCAGCAGCTCGAGCGGGGGGGCCCTGGAGACCCAGTACTTC
>.|13|TRBJ2-3|many|TRBV30
CAWKGHSTDTQYF
TGTGCCTGGAAGGGACACAGCACAGATACGCAGTATTTT
>.|15|TRBJ1-3|.|TRBV10-3
CAIRGTAEGGNTIYF
TGTGCCATCAGGGGGACTGCTGAGGGTGGAAACACCATATATTTT
>TRBD1|13|TRBJ2-1|.|TRBV28
CASSLSQGDEQFF
TGTGCCAGCAGTTTAAGTCAGGGGGATGAGCAGTTCTTC
>TRBD1|16|TRBJ2-2|few|TRBV7-8
CASSSGTGSTTGELFF
TGTGCCAGCAGCTCAGGGACAGGGTCAACGACCGGGGAGCTGTTTTTT
>TRBD2|15|TRBJ2-3|.|TRBV6-1
CASRLTSGGTDTQYF
TGTGCCAGCAGACTAACTAGCGGGGGCACGGATACGCAGTATTTT
>.|12|TRBJ2-5|.|TRBV2
CASNRGGETQYF
TGTGCCAGCAACCGGGGAGGAGAGACCCAGTACTTC
>TRBD2|17|TRBJ2-3|.|TRBV13
CASSPRLAGGPTDTQYF
TGTGCCAGCAGCCCCCGACTAGCGGGGGGGCCGACAGATACGCAGTATTTT
>TRBD1|15|TRBJ2-4|once|TRBV15
CATSRDLRQGDIQYF
TGTGCCACCAGCAGAGATTTGAGACAGGGTGACATTCAGTACTTC
>.|12|TRBJ2-7|many|TRBV7-8
CASGTGLWEQYF
TGTGCCAGCGGCACAGGGCTCTGGGAGCAGTACTTC
>.|12|TRBJ2-7|many|TRBV2
CASKQGGREQYF
TGTGCCAGTAAGCAGGGGGGCCGCGAGCAGTACTTC
>.|15|TRBJ1-2|many|TRBV2
CASISSRQSAYGYTF
TGTGCCAGCATCTCCTCCAGACAGTCTGCCTATGGCTACACCTTC
>.|19|TRBJ2-4|few|TRBV7-8
CASSLEGGQAPIAKNIQYF
TGTGCCAGCAGCTTAGAGGGGGGGCAGGCCCCAATAGCCAAAAACATTCAGTACTTC
>.|15|TRBJ1-1|.|TRBV5-4
CASSLAGGTLTEAFF
TGTGCCAGCAGCTTGGCCGGGGGGACTTTAACTGAAGCTTTCTTT
>.|14|TRBJ2-1|many|TRBV18
CASSPVLADNEQFF
TGTGCCAGCTCACCGGTTCTAGCAGACAATGAGCAGTTCTTC
>.|17|TRBJ2-2|many|TRBV14
CASSQAQGRGNTGELFF
TGTGCCAGCAGCCAAGCACAGGGGCGGGGGAACACCGGGGAGCTGTTTTTT
>TRBD1|15|TRBJ2-7|few|TRBV6-2/TRBV6-3
CASKSDREVNYEQYF
TGTGCCAGCAAATCGGACAGGGAGGTCAACTACGAGCAGTACTTC
>TRBD1|16|TRBJ2-7|.|TRBV14
CASSQEWTGAHYEQYF
TGTGCCAGCAGCCAAGAATGGACAGGGGCCCACTACGAGCAGTACTTC
>.|15|TRBJ2-2|.|TRBV2
CASRATNLALGELFF
TGTGCCAGCAGGGCCACTAATTTAGCCCTGGGGGAGCTGTTTTTT
>.|14|TRBJ2-3|.|TRBV4-1
CASSQWAAKDTQYF
TGCGCCAGCAGCCAATGGGCAGCCAAAGATACGCAGTATTTT
>.|13|TRBJ2-7|many|TRBV11-2
CASSFLKNYEQYF
TGTGCCAGCAGCTTCTTAAAGAACTACGAGCAGTACTTC
>.|16|TRBJ1-5|.|TRBV7-6
CASSLGPGVSNQPQHF
TGTGCCAGCAGCTTAGGTCCAGGGGTTAGCAATCAGCCCCAGCATTTT
>.|14|TRBJ1-1|.|TRBV3-1
CASSQGSTRTEAFF
TGTGCCAGCAGCCAAGGATCAACTCGGACTGAAGCTTTCTTT